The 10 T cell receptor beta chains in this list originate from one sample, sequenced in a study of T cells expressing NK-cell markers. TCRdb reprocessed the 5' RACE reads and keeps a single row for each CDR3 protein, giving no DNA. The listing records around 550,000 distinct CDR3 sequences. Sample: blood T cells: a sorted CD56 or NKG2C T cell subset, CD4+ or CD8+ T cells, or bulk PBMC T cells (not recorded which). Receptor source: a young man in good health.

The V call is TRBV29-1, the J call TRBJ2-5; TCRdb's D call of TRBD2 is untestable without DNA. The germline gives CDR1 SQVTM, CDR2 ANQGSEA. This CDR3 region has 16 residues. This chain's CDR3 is CSVDAGPSGNRETQYF.

CDR3 region: CASSVTSGSGYNEQFF. The chain joins TRBV9 to TRBJ2-1; TCRdb reports TRBD2, a call that lacks DNA to check it against. The CDR3 contains 16 residues. Germline V lookup: CDR1 SGDLS, CDR2 YYNGEE.

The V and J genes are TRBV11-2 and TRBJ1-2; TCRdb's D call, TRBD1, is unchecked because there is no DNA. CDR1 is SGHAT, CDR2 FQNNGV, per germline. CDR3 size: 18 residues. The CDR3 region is CASSRTSTALGVSYGYTF. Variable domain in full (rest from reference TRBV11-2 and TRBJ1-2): EAGVAQSPRYKIIEKRQSVAFWCNPISGHATLYWYQQILGQGPKLLIQFQNNGVVDDSQLPKDRFSAERLKGVDSTLKIQPAKLEDSAVYLCASSRTSTALGVSYGYTFGSGTRLTVV.

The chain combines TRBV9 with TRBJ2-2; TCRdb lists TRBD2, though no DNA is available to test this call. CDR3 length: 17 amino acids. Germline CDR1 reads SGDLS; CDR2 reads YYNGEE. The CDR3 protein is CASSPGLAGGPTGELFF.

The CDR3: CASSQGAITTNEKLFF. J is TRBJ1-4 and V is TRBV7-8; with no DNA, the TCRdb D assignment of TRBD1 cannot be verified. The CDR3 length is 16 residues. Germline V gene lookup returns CDR1 SGHVS and CDR2 FQNEAQ.

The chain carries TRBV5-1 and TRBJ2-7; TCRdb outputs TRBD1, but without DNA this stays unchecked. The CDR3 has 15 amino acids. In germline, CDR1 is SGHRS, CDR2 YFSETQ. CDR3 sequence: CASSSKQGAGYEQYF.

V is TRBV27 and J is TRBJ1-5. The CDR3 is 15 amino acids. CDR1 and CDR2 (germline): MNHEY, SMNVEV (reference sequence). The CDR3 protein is CASSLTAYSNQPQHF.

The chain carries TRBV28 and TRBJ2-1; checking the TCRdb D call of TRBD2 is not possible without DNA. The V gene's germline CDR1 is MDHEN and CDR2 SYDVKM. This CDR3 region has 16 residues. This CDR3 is CASSFDVSSGRNEQFF.

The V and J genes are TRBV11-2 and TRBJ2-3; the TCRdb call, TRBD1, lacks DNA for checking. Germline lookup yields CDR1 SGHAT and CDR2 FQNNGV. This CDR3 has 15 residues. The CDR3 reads CASSLDGRGSDTQYF.

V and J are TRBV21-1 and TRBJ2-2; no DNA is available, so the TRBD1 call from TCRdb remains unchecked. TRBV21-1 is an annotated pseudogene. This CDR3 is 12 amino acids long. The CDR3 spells CASQGVPGELFF.